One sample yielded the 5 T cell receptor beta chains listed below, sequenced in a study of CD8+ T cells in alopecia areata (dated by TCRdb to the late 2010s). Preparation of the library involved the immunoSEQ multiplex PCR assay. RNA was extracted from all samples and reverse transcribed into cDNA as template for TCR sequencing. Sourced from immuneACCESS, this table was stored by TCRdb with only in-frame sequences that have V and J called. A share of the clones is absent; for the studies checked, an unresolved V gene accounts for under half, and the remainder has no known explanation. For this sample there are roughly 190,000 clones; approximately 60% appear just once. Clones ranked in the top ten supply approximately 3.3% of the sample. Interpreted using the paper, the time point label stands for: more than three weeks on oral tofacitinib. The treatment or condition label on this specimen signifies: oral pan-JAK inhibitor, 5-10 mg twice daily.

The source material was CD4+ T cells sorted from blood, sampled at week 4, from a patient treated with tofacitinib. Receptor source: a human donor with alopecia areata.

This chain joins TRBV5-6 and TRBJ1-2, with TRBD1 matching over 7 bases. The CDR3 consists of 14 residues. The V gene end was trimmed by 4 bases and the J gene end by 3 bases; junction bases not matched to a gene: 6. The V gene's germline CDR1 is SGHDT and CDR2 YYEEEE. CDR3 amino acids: CASSQQGKDYGYTF. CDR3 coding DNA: TGTGCCAGCAGCCAACAGGGGAAGGACTATGGCTACACCTTC.

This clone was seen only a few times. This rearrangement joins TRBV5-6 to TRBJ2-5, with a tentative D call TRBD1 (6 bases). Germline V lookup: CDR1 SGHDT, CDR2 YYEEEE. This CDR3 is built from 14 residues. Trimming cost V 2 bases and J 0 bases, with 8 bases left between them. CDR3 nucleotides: TGTGCCAGCAGCTTACAGGGCCACCAAGAGACCCAGTACTTC. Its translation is CASSLQGHQETQYF.

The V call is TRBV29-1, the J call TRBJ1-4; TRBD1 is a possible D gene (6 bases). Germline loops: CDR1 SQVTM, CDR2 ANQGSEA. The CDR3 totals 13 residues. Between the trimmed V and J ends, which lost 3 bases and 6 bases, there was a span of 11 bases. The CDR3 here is CSVDGRGYEKLFF. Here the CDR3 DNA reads TGCAGCGTTGACGGCAGGGGCTATGAAAAACTGTTTTTT.

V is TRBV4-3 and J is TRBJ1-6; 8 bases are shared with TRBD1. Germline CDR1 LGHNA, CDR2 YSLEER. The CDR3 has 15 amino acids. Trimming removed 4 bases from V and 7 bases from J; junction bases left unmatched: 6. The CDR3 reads CASSRDRGGNSPLHF. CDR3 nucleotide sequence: TGCGCCAGCAGCCGCGACAGGGGTGGGAATTCACCCCTCCACTTT.

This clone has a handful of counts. For the CDR3, the DNA is TGCGCCAGCAGTCAATCACGGACAGGGGTCACTGAAGCTTTCTTT. Its protein is CASSQSRTGVTEAFF. This chain connects TRBV23-1 to TRBJ1-1; 9 nucleotides agree with TRBD1. TRBV23-1 is an ORF; its function is uncertain. Trimming removed 0 bases from V and 4 bases from J; junction bases left unmatched: 3. The CDR3 is made up of 15 amino acids.